This is a list of T cell receptor beta chains from one sample in a study of shared clonotypes between healthy human individuals. Here immunoSEQ multiplex PCR was the method, and the copy in TCRdb shows in-frame clones only, minus some. Among around 2.1 million clones listed, under 95% were seen once. Material for sequencing was naive CD8+ T cells from PBMCs. The receptors originated from a man between 18 and 29 years old in good health. Some clones in this sample may be carry-over from other donors' samples. Both conserved end residues are part of each CDR3. A D gene is named only where the DNA matches it firmly. Only some rows state a clone size, as once, few, many or a class for expanded clones.

V gene	D gene	J gene	clone size	CDR3 DNA	CDR3 protein
TRBV4-1	-	TRBJ1-4	-	TGCGCCAGCAGCCAAGATCCGGCAGATGCAACTAATGAAAAACTGTTTTTT	CASSQDPADATNEKLFF
TRBV30	TRBD1	TRBJ2-7	-	TGTGCCTGGAGTGTAACGACAGGGGGAGAGCAGTACTTC	CAWSVTTGGEQYF
TRBV27	-	TRBJ2-1	-	TGTGCTTCCAACATAGGAGGGAAACATGGTGAGCAGTTCTTC	CASNIGGKHGEQFF
TRBV5-4	-	TRBJ2-7	-	TGTGCCAGCAGCTTGCTTCCTGGGGACTCCTACGAGCAGTACTTC	CASSLLPGDSYEQYF
TRBV30	TRBD1	TRBJ2-7	-	TGTGCCTGGAACACTAAGCCCAGGGGGCGAACCTACGAGCAGTACTTC	CAWNTKPRGRTYEQYF
TRBV5-1	-	TRBJ2-7	-	TGCGCCAGCAGCTTGGGGAGGGTGGCGGGATTCGTCCACCACGAGCAGTACTTC	CASSLGRVAGFVHHEQYF
TRBV27	-	TRBJ1-3	-	TGTGCCAGCAGTTGGAGAGCTAGCTCTGGAAACACCATATATTTT	CASSWRASSGNTIYF
TRBV4-3	-	TRBJ1-1	once	TGCGCCAGCAGCCAAGATCGGGCCAAGGGCACTGAAGCTTTCTTT	CASSQDRAKGTEAFF
TRBV5-4	TRBD1	TRBJ2-2	-	TGTGCCAGCAGCCCAGGGACAGAAAACACCGGGGAGCTGTTTTTT	CASSPGTENTGELFF
TRBV30	TRBD2	TRBJ2-7	-	TGTGCCTGGAGTGTCCTAGGACTAGCGACAACCTACGAGCAGTACTTC	CAWSVLGLATTYEQYF